These T cell receptor beta chains were read from a single sample in a study of shared clonotypes between healthy human individuals. TCRdb's table, derived via immunoSEQ multiplex PCR, lists solely in-frame clones and lacks some. Of approximately 2,300,000 clones in the sample, less than 95% are singletons; the top ten hold around 0.4%. The specimen sequenced was naive CD4+ T cells from PBMCs. All receptors derive from a man aged 18 to 30 in good health. Some clones in this sample may be carry-over from other donors' samples. The CDR3 runs from the conserved cysteine through the conserved F or W. D genes are given only for firm matches. Size is omitted from some rows. Given values are once, few, many or a class for expanded clones.

d_gene	v_gene	abundance	j_gene	CDR3aa	CDR3nt
.	TRBV11-2	.	TRBJ1-1	CASSLTNTEAFF	TGTGCCAGCAGCTTAACTAACACTGAAGCTTTCTTT
.	TRBV27	once	TRBJ2-7	CASSLSFREHYPQVPYEQYF	TGTGCCAGCAGTTTATCGTTCCGAGAACACTATCCCCAGGTTCCTTACGAGCAGTACTTC
.	TRBV10-2	once	TRBJ2-7	CASTAMGTGYEQYF	TGCGCCAGCACGGCCATGGGTACGGGCTACGAGCAGTACTTC
TRBD2	TRBV29-1	.	TRBJ2-3	CSGAGLVTDTQYF	TGCAGCGGTGCGGGACTAGTAACAGATACGCAGTATTTT
.	TRBV2	.	TRBJ2-2	CASTGVRVGELFF	TGTGCCAGCACAGGGGTGCGGGTCGGGGAGCTGTTTTTT
.	TRBV28	.	TRBJ1-5	CASSVKRKTNQPQHF	TGTGCCAGCAGTGTAAAGCGAAAAACCAATCAGCCCCAGCATTTT
TRBD2	TRBV29-1	.	TRBJ2-1	CSVPPGTSGLSYNEQFF	TGCAGCGTACCGCCCGGGACTAGCGGCCTCTCCTACAATGAGCAGTTCTTC
.	TRBV29-1	.	TRBJ1-1	CSVGRVMETEAFF	TGCAGCGTTGGTAGGGTTATGGAAACTGAAGCTTTCTTT
.	TRBV4-1	.	TRBJ1-5	CASSLPRRESNQPQHF	TGCGCCAGCAGCCTGCCAAGGAGGGAAAGCAATCAGCCCCAGCATTTT
TRBD1	TRBV30	.	TRBJ1-4	CAWSARGAEKLFF	TGTGCCTGGAGTGCCAGGGGGGCTGAAAAACTGTTTTTT
.	TRBV6-1	.	TRBJ1-2	CASSLYSRDYGYTF	TGTGCCAGCAGCCTCTATTCGAGGGACTATGGCTACACCTTC
TRBD2	TRBV19	.	TRBJ2-1	CASRPGLAGRNEQFF	TGTGCCAGTAGACCGGGACTAGCGGGACGCAATGAGCAGTTCTTC
.	TRBV7-8	.	TRBJ2-6	CASINLMNSGANVLTF	TGTGCCAGCATCAACCTAATGAACTCTGGGGCCAACGTCCTGACTTTC
.	TRBV15	.	TRBJ2-7	CATSRDVGAGYEQYF	TGTGCCACCAGCAGAGATGTAGGGGCGGGCTACGAGCAGTACTTC
.	TRBV7-2	.	TRBJ1-4	CASSRGGPREKLFF	TGTGCCAGCAGCCGGGGGGGACCTAGAGAAAAACTGTTTTTT
TRBD1	TRBV18	.	TRBJ1-2	CATNRDREVVGYTF	TGTGCCACGAACCGGGACAGGGAGGTGGTTGGCTACACCTTC
.	TRBV5-1	once	TRBJ2-2	CASSLAANTGELFF	TGCGCCAGCAGCTTGGCGGCTAACACCGGGGAGCTGTTTTTT
.	TRBV7-2	.	TRBJ2-1	CASSLVEQFF	TGTGCCAGCAGCTTAGTTGAGCAGTTCTTC
TRBD2	TRBV29-1	.	TRBJ2-7	CSVAGLAGVYEQYF	TGCAGCGTTGCGGGACTAGCGGGAGTCTACGAGCAGTACTTC
TRBD2	TRBV14	.	TRBJ2-3	CASSQDRAGVGADTQYF	TGTGCCAGCAGCCAAGATCGAGCGGGGGTTGGGGCAGATACGCAGTATTTT
.	TRBV7-9	.	TRBJ2-2	CASRHPRGNTGELFF	TGTGCCAGCAGGCACCCAAGAGGGAACACCGGGGAGCTGTTTTTT
TRBD1	TRBV9	few	TRBJ1-5	CASSVGQGYQPQHF	TGTGCCAGCAGCGTAGGACAGGGGTATCAGCCCCAGCATTTT
.	TRBV6-1	.	TRBJ1-2	CASSVEAGTYGYTF	TGTGCCAGCAGTGTGGAGGCGGGGACCTATGGCTACACCTTC
.	TRBV10-3	.	TRBJ1-2	CAIKSRGGEDGYTF	TGTGCCATCAAGTCGCGGGGGGGAGAGGATGGCTACACCTTC
TRBD1	TRBV5-1	.	TRBJ2-5	CASSFGTATPETQYF	TGCGCCAGCAGCTTCGGGACAGCGACCCCGGAGACCCAGTACTTC
.	TRBV6-6	.	TRBJ2-2	CASSLQGNTGELFF	TGTGCCAGCAGTTTGCAGGGGAACACCGGGGAGCTGTTTTTT
.	TRBV28	.	TRBJ1-1	CASGTPGVQSAFF	TGTGCCAGCGGGACTCCGGGAGTCCAGTCAGCTTTCTTT
.	TRBV7-2	.	TRBJ1-2	CASSLAAGYGYTF	TGTGCCAGCAGCCTGGCGGCGGGCTATGGCTACACCTTC
TRBD2	TRBV19	.	TRBJ2-1	CASSIDRVAGVTSYNEQFF	TGTGCCAGTAGTATAGATAGAGTAGCGGGAGTGACCTCCTACAATGAGCAGTTCTTC
TRBD2	TRBV7-3	.	TRBJ2-7	CASSPRASGRASEQYF	TGTGCCAGCAGCCCACGGGCTAGCGGGCGGGCCAGCGAGCAGTACTTC
.	TRBV9	.	TRBJ1-3	CASSPRQVGNTIYF	TGTGCCAGCAGCCCCCGACAGGTTGGAAACACCATATATTTT
.	TRBV2	.	TRBJ2-7	CASTSPGLSGSYEQYF	TGTGCCAGCACCTCCCCCGGCTTAAGTGGCTCCTACGAGCAGTACTTC
TRBD1	TRBV2	.	TRBJ2-1	CASSGRDRSGNEQFF	TGTGCCAGCAGTGGCCGGGACAGGTCAGGGAATGAGCAGTTCTTC
TRBD2	TRBV9	.	TRBJ2-5	CASTHSASGPPAGETQYF	TGTGCCAGCACCCACTCGGCTAGCGGACCTCCAGCAGGGGAGACCCAGTACTTC
.	TRBV20-1	.	TRBJ1-5	CSATGEQPQHF	TGCAGTGCTACGGGCGAACAGCCCCAGCATTTT
TRBD2	TRBV7-2	.	TRBJ2-5	CASSLTSGTSETQYF	TGTGCCAGCAGCCTAACTAGCGGGACGTCCGAGACCCAGTACTTC
TRBD1	TRBV7-2	.	TRBJ2-5	CASSLVGLTGEETQYF	TGTGCCAGCAGCTTAGTAGGCCTCACAGGGGAAGAGACCCAGTACTTC
.	TRBV18	.	TRBJ2-7	CASSPGTDYEQYF	TGTGCCAGCTCTCCCGGGACCGACTACGAGCAGTACTTC
.	TRBV7-7	.	TRBJ2-6	CASSLSLSGANVLTF	TGTGCCAGCAGCTTATCCCTCTCTGGGGCCAACGTCCTGACTTTC
TRBD1	TRBV12-5	.	TRBJ1-1	CASDPGGKNTEAFF	TGTGCTAGTGACCCAGGGGGGAAAAACACTGAAGCTTTCTTT
TRBD2	TRBV2	.	TRBJ2-1	CASSERSSGSRDEQFF	TGTGCCAGCAGTGAGCGGTCTAGCGGGAGTCGGGATGAGCAGTTCTTC
.	TRBV29-1	.	TRBJ2-1	CSVDLIQGHSYNEQFF	TGCAGCGTTGATCTTATTCAGGGGCACTCCTACAATGAGCAGTTCTTC
TRBD1	TRBV19	.	TRBJ1-1	CASSTLQGVGAFF	TGTGCCAGTAGTACCTTGCAGGGGGTAGGAGCTTTCTTT
TRBD1	TRBV7-8	.	TRBJ2-3	CASSWDREGIAQYF	TGTGCCAGCAGCTGGGACAGGGAAGGTATCGCGCAGTATTTT
.	TRBV27	.	TRBJ2-6	CASRFSSGANVLTF	TGTGCCAGCAGATTCAGTTCTGGGGCCAACGTCCTGACTTTC
.	TRBV28	.	TRBJ2-1	CASGRIDEQFF	TGTGCCAGCGGCCGTATTGATGAGCAGTTCTTC